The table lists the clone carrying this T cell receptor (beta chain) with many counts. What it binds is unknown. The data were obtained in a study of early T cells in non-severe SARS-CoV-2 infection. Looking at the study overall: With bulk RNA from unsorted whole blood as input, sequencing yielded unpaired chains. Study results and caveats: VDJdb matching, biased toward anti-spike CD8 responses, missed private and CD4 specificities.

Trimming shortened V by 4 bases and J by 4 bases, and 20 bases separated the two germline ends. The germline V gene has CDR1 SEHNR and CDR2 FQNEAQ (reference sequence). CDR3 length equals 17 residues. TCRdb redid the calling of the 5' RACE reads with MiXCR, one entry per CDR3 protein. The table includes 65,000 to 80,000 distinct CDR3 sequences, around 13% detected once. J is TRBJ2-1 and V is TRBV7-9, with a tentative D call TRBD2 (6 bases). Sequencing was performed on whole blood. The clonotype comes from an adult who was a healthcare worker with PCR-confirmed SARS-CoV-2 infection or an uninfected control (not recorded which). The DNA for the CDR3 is TGTGCCAGCAGCTCACCCCCTCAGGGCGGGAAATACAATGAGCAGTTCTTC. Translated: CASSSPPQGGKYNEQFF.